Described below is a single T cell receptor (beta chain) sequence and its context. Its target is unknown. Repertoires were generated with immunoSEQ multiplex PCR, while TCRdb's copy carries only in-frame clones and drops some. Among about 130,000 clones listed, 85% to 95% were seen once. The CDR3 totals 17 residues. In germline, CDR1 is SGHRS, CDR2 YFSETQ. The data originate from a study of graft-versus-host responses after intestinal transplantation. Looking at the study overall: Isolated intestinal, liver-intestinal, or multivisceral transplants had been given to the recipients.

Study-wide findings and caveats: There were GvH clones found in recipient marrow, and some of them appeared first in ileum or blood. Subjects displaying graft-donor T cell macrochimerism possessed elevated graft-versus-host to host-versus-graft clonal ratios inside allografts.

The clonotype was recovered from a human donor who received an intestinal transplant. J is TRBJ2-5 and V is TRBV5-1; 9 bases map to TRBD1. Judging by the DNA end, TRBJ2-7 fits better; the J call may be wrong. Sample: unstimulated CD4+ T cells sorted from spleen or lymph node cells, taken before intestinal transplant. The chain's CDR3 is CASSLTRKPGQGYEQYF. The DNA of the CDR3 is TGCGCCAGCAGCTTGACGCGCAAACCGGGACAGGGCTACGAGCAGTACTTC.